What follows are 28 T cell receptor beta chains derived from one specimen sequenced in a study of shared clonotypes between healthy human individuals. The protocol was immunoSEQ multiplex PCR, while the TCRdb copy is restricted to in-frame clones and leaves out a portion. The sample records approximately 95,000 clones, under 80% being singletons. Sequenced input: memory CD8+ T cells sorted from blood. Stated subset: CD45RO+ cells pooled with CCR7-negative TemRA cells. The receptor set was obtained from a man aged 25-45 years in good health.

A word on this clone: The identical CDR3 is also encoded by other nucleotide sequences in the sample. The genes are TRBV27 and TRBJ2-6, with no clear D. There are 14 residues in the CDR3. V lost 4 bases, J lost 0 bases, and 4 bases lay in between. Germline V CDR1 and CDR2: MNHEY, SMNVEV (reference sequence). DNA of the CDR3: TGTGCCAGCAGTTCTAGCTCTGGGGCCAACGTCCTGACTTTC. This gives the protein CASSSSSGANVLTF. The whole variable domain, filled in from reference TRBV27 and TRBJ2-6, reads EAQVTQNPRYLITVTGKKLTVTCSQNMNHEYMSWYRQDPGLGLRQIYYSMNVEVTDKGDVPEGYKVSRKEKRNFPLILESPSPNQTSLYFCASSSSSGANVLTFGAGSRLTVL.

This clone has just one count. The J gene is TRBJ2-3, the V gene TRBV7-3, with 7 bases lining up with TRBD2. V gave up 1 base and J gave up 3 bases; unmatched junction bases: 7. Germline assignment: CDR1 SGHTA and CDR2 FQGTGA. This CDR3 contains 16 residues. The CDR3 nucleotides read TGTGCCAGCAGCTTAAACTCGGGTAGCGGGACAGATACGCAGTATTTT. Its protein product is CASSLNSGSGTDTQYF.

The rearrangement joins TRBV7-9 to TRBJ1-4; D possibly corresponds to TRBD1 (5 bases). V was cut by 0 bases and J by 5 bases, with 22 bases left in between. Per the germline V gene, CDR1 is SEHNR and CDR2 is FQNEAQ (reference sequence). There are 19 residues in the CDR3. The CDR3 sequence is CASSLAEGTGWTPNEKLFF. DNA of the CDR3: TGTGCCAGCAGCTTAGCTGAGGGAACAGGCTGGACACCAAATGAAAAACTGTTTTTT.

On this clone: Other DNA sequences in the sample encode the same CDR3. The rearrangement links TRBV5-1 to TRBJ2-5, with 8 positions matching TRBD1. J lost 5 bases, V lost 7 bases, and 25 bases had no gene match. CDR3 size: 19 residues. Germline V gene sequence: CDR1 SGHRS, CDR2 YFSETQ. In DNA form, the CDR3 reads TGCGCCAGCCAGACTGGAAACCTAGGGACAGGAGGTGGGTTGGAGACCCAGTACTTC. This gives the protein CASQTGNLGTGGGLETQYF. The variable domain in full, completed from reference TRBV5-1 and TRBJ2-5, reads KAGVTQTPRYLIKTRGQQVTLSCSPISGHRSVSWYQQTPGQGLQFLFEYFSETQRNKGNFPGRFSGRQFSNSRSEMNVSTLELGDSALYLCASQTGNLGTGGGLETQYFGPGTRLLVL.

The V and J genes are TRBV2 and TRBJ2-7; D remains unclear. V shed 1 base and J shed 1 base, with 14 bases lying between them. The V gene's germline CDR1 is SNHLY and CDR2 FYNNEI. The CDR3 sequence is 16 residues long. Here the CDR3 reads CASSEGGPRDSYEQYF. The CDR3 coding sequence is TGTGCCAGCAGTGAAGGTGGGCCCCGAGATTCCTACGAGCAGTACTTC.

The chain links TRBV5-1 to TRBJ2-6; 7 bases align to TRBD2. The CDR3 covers 21 residues. The germline gives CDR1 SGHRS, CDR2 YFSETQ. The V gene end was trimmed by 1 base and the J gene end by 2 bases; junction bases not matched to a gene: 18. CDR3 residues: CASSLQAGGGSGVPGANVLTF. As DNA, the CDR3 is TGCGCCAGCAGCTTGCAGGCTGGTGGCGGGAGTGGGGTCCCTGGGGCCAACGTCCTGACTTTC.

This clone was counted only a few times. V usage is TRBV7-9 and J usage is TRBJ2-7, with TRBD2 matching 7 bases. J was trimmed by 6 bases and V by 4 bases; bases with no gene match: 6. The CDR3 runs 13 residues. The germline V gene has CDR1 SEHNR and CDR2 FQNEAQ (reference sequence). The CDR3 spells CASSYPTSSEQYF. The DNA of the CDR3 is TGTGCCAGCAGCTACCCGACTAGCAGCGAGCAGTACTTC.

In regard to this clone: Possible read error: a much larger clone is one base away. This sample also contains other DNA sequences that code for the same CDR3. The chain uses TRBV28 and TRBJ1-3; possibly TRBD1 for D (5 bases). Deletions cut 4 bases from V and 2 bases from J, with 12 bases between. This CDR3 contains 15 residues. Germline CDR1 and CDR2: MDHEN and SYDVKM. The CDR3 bases are TGTGCCAGCAGTTCTACTGGGGGGGCTGGAAACACCATATATTTT. Translating gives CASSSTGGAGNTIYF.

The V call is TRBV4-1, the J call TRBJ1-2; a possible D gene is TRBD1 (6 bases). CDR1 is MGHRA and CDR2 is YSYEKL in the germline V gene. The length of the CDR3 is 16 residues. The V end was cut by 0 bases, the J end by 4 bases, with 15 bases between. The DNA for the CDR3 is TGCGCCAGCAGCCAAGATTTTCCAGGGGCCGGCTATGGCTACACCTTC. Its protein is CASSQDFPGAGYGYTF.

J is TRBJ2-1 and V is TRBV5-6, with 8 bases matching TRBD2. This CDR3 has 16 residues. Trimming cost V 6 bases and J 4 bases; bases outside gene matches: 12. Germline values: CDR1 SGHDT, CDR2 YYEEEE. The DNA for the CDR3 is TGTGCCAGCAACCGGCGACTAGCGCTAGGGTACAATGAGCAGTTCTTC. This gives the protein CASNRRLALGYNEQFF.

The J gene is TRBJ2-7, the V gene TRBV4-1; D is tentatively TRBD1 or TRBD2 (6 bases each). V gave up 4 bases and J gave up 0 bases, with 13 bases separating them. Germline assignment: CDR1 MGHRA and CDR2 YSYEKL. CDR3 length: 15 residues. The CDR3 DNA follows: TGCGCCAGCAGCCGAATAACGGGGGCCTCCTACGAGCAGTACTTC. This codes for CASSRITGASYEQYF.

This clone appeared a single time. The chain is built from TRBV12-5 and TRBJ2-5; D is undetermined. Germline-derived CDR1 and CDR2 are LGHNT and FRNRAP. Trimming stripped 2 bases from V and 1 base from J, with 5 bases between. The CDR3 contains 13 residues. CDR3 protein: CASGLNLQETQYF. The CDR3, as DNA: TGTGCTAGTGGTTTGAACCTCCAAGAGACCCAGTACTTC. The variable domain in full, completed from reference TRBV12-5 and TRBJ2-5, reads DARVTQTPRHKVTEMGQEVTMRCQPILGHNTVFWYRQTMMQGLELLAYFRNRAPLDDSGMPKDRFSAEMPDATLATLKIQPSEPRDSAVYFCASGLNLQETQYFGPGTRLLVL.

This chain connects TRBV29-1 to TRBJ2-7; 7 bases fit TRBD2. There are 15 residues in the CDR3. Trimming took 6 bases from V and 2 from J; bases not matched to a gene: 13. CDR1 and CDR2 (germline): SQVTM, ANQGSEA. The CDR3 here is CSVGGSGSGTYEQYF. DNA of the CDR3: TGCAGCGTCGGGGGTTCCGGGAGCGGGACCTACGAGCAGTACTTC.

This clone was counted at least ten times. V gene TRBV28 combines with J gene TRBJ1-2; D remains ambiguous. Germline V gene sequence: CDR1 MDHEN, CDR2 SYDVKM. Trimming cost V 6 bases and J 5 bases, with 10 bases left between them. This CDR3 spans 12 amino acids. The CDR3 bases are TGTGCCAGCAGAGCCCTGGATTATGGCTACACCTTC. Translating it yields CASRALDYGYTF.

The V call is TRBV18, the J call TRBJ2-2, with D unresolved. Deletions cut 2 bases from V and 4 bases from J, with 11 bases between. The CDR3 runs to 15 residues. Germline assignment: CDR1 KGHSH and CDR2 LQKENI. As DNA, the CDR3 is TGTGCCAGCTCACCATCTGGGGATAGCACCGGGGAGCTGTTTTTT. Protein sequence: CASSPSGDSTGELFF.

The chain has TRBV28 and TRBJ2-2; TRBD1 agrees at 8 bases. V shed 5 bases, J shed 0 bases, and the junction held 5 bases outside the gene matches. The CDR3 sequence is 16 residues long. Per the germline V gene, CDR1 is MDHEN and CDR2 is SYDVKM. CDR3 in amino acids: CASSVPGQANTGELFF. For the CDR3, the DNA is TGTGCCAGCAGTGTACCGGGACAGGCGAACACCGGGGAGCTGTTTTTT.

The V and J genes are TRBV5-1 and TRBJ2-7; tentatively, D is TRBD2 (5 bases). This CDR3 has 15 amino acids. CDR1 is SGHRS and CDR2 is YFSETQ in the germline V gene. Trimming shortened V by 7 bases and J by 3 bases, and 20 bases separated the two germline ends. Here the CDR3 DNA reads TGCGCCAGCGGCCTAGCCGAGTCCAACCTCTACGAGCAGTACTTC. Translation: CASGLAESNLYEQYF.

The rearrangement joins TRBV5-1 to TRBJ1-2; possibly TRBD1 for D (5 bases). From germline, CDR1 is SGHRS and CDR2 YFSETQ. The CDR3 runs 12 residues. V lost 4 bases to trimming and J lost 4 bases, with 8 bases between them. CDR3 sequence reads: CASSTDSYGYTF. Here the CDR3 DNA reads TGCGCCAGCAGCACCGACAGCTATGGCTACACCTTC.

V usage is TRBV19 and J usage is TRBJ2-1; TRBD1 matches at 8 bases. V lost 0 bases to trimming and J lost 5 bases; unmatched junction nucleotides: 9. This CDR3 comprises 17 residues. Germline CDR1 reads LNHDA; CDR2 reads SQIVND (reference sequence). This chain's CDR3 is CASSIDGWTGRNNEQFF. CDR3 in DNA: TGTGCCAGTAGTATAGATGGTTGGACAGGGAGGAACAATGAGCAGTTCTTC. Full variable domain (remainder filled in from reference TRBV19 and TRBJ2-1): DGGITQSPKYLFRKEGQNVTLSCEQNLNHDAMYWYRQDPGQGLRLIYYSQIVNDFQKGDIAEGYSVSREKKESFPLTVTSAQKNPTAFYLCASSIDGWTGRNNEQFFGPGTRLTVL.

This chain links TRBV6-1 with TRBJ2-5, with 11 positions matching TRBD2. V shed 7 bases, J shed 5 bases, and the junction held 3 bases outside the gene matches. Germline V lookup: CDR1 MNHNS, CDR2 SASEGT. The CDR3 contains 13 residues. CDR3 sequence: CASTRLAGETQYF. Here the CDR3 DNA reads TGTGCCAGCACAAGACTAGCGGGGGAGACCCAGTACTTC.

The CDR3 DNA follows: TGTGCCAGCAGTGACTCAGCGGGAGCTCCAGATACGCAGTATTTT. Its translation: CASSDSAGAPDTQYF. V and J are TRBV6-4 and TRBJ2-3; 8 positions match TRBD2. Trimming took 0 bases from V and 4 from J; bases not matched to a gene: 3. Germline assignment: CDR1 MRHNA and CDR2 SNTAGT. The CDR3 contains 15 residues.

This chain uses TRBV2 with TRBJ2-7, with TRBD1 identical over 10 bases. Trimming removed 2 bases from V and 3 bases from J; junction bases left unmatched: 7. Germline CDR1 SNHLY, CDR2 FYNNEI. The CDR3 sequence is 16 residues long. The CDR3 DNA follows: TGTGCCAGCAGTGAATTAGGCGGGACAGGGGACTACGAGCAGTACTTC. Its translation: CASSELGGTGDYEQYF.

This clone was counted a single time. V is TRBV6-4 and J is TRBJ2-1; D is unresolved. V lost 5 bases and J lost 8, with 7 bases in between. The CDR3 totals 11 residues. Germline loops: CDR1 MRHNA, CDR2 SNTAGT. Here the CDR3 DNA reads TGTGCCAGCAGTTACCAGTATGAGCAGTTCTTC. Amino acids: CASSYQYEQFF.

This clone was seen repeatedly, ten times or more. This sequence joins TRBV28 and TRBJ2-3; D possibly corresponds to TRBD2 (6 bases). V lost 7 bases and J 8 bases, leaving 13 bases between the germline ends. Germline V gene sequence: CDR1 MDHEN, CDR2 SYDVKM. This CDR3 region has 12 residues. The CDR3 DNA follows: TGTGCCAGCACCCCTCCGCGGGGTACGCAGTATTTT. Protein sequence: CASTPPRGTQYF.

This clone was detected a few times. The chain uses TRBV19 and TRBJ2-7, with D possibly being TRBD2 (5 bases). Per germline, CDR1 LNHDA and CDR2 SQIVND (reference sequence). Trimming removed 10 bases at V and 0 bases at J, with 13 bases between. The CDR3 is 13 residues long. CDR3 nucleotides: TGTGCCACCTCAGCGGTAAACTCCTACGAGCAGTACTTC. Translation: CATSAVNSYEQYF.

This clone has just a few counts. The rearrangement links TRBV6-1 to TRBJ2-7; 7 bases are a match to TRBD1. J lost 9 bases, V lost 2 bases, and 10 bases had no gene match. Germline loops: CDR1 MNHNS, CDR2 SASEGT. This CDR3 spans 14 amino acids. The CDR3 loop reads CASSEIQGEVGQYF. DNA for the CDR3: TGTGCCAGCAGTGAAATTCAGGGGGAAGTCGGGCAGTACTTC.

This clone showed up just once. V is TRBV7-9 and J is TRBJ2-5; D is perhaps TRBD1 (7 bases). Trimming removed 4 bases from V and 4 bases from J, with 19 bases in between. Per germline, CDR1 SEHNR and CDR2 FQNEAQ (reference sequence). This CDR3 region has 16 residues. The CDR3 DNA sequence: TGTGCCAGCAGCTGGACAGGAGGGGAACTTCGAGAGACCCAGTACTTC. Translating it yields CASSWTGGELRETQYF.

V and J are TRBV28 and TRBJ1-2, with D unresolved. The CDR3 extends over 14 amino acids. Deletions cut 3 bases from V and 2 bases from J, with 10 bases between. Germline values: CDR1 MDHEN, CDR2 SYDVKM. CDR3 region: CASSLPEGNYGYTF. Here the CDR3 DNA reads TGTGCCAGCAGTTTGCCCGAGGGAAACTATGGCTACACCTTC.